The sequence of this TCR beta chain was determined in a study of shared clonotypes between healthy human individuals. Germline CDR1 reads SGHDN; CDR2 reads FVKESK. V gave up 1 base and J gave up 4 bases, with 25 bases separating them. The CDR3 has 19 residues. The method was immunoSEQ multiplex PCR; TCRdb's version includes in-frame clones alone and lacks a portion of them. The sample consists of about 820,000 clones, around 92% of them appearing once. CD45RO-negative, CCR7-positively selected cells formed the naive CD8 fraction, excluding terminally differentiated effector memory CD45RA+ cells. The chain uses TRBV14 and TRBJ1-1; D gene uncertain. This TCR derives from a man in his thirties or forties in good health. The sample was naive CD8+ T cells sorted from blood. The CDR3 loop is CASSQAPQPRTERVTEAFF. CDR3 coding DNA: TGTGCCAGCAGCCAAGCACCACAGCCCAGAACCGAAAGGGTCACTGAAGCTTTCTTT. Complete variable domain (other parts from reference TRBV14 and TRBJ1-1): EAGVTQFPSHSVIEKGQTVTLRCDPISGHDNLYWYRRVMGKEIKFLLHFVKESKQDESGMPNNRFLAERTGGTYSTLKVQPAELEDSGVYFCASSQAPQPRTERVTEAFFGQGTRLTVV.